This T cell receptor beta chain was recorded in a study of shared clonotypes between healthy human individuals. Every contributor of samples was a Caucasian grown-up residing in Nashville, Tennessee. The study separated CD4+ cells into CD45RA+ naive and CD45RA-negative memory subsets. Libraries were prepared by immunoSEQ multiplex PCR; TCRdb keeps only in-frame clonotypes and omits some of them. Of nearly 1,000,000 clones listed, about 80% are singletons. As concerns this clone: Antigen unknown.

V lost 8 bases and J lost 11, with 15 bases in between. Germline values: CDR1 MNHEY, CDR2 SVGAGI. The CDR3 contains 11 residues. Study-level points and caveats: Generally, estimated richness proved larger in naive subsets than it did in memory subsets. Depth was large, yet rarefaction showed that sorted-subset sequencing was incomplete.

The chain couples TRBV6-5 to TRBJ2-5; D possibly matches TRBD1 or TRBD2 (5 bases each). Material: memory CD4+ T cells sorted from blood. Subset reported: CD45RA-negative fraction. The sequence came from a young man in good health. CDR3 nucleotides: TGTGCCAGCGGCTCCGGGGCAGGGCAGTACTTC. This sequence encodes CASGSGAGQYF.